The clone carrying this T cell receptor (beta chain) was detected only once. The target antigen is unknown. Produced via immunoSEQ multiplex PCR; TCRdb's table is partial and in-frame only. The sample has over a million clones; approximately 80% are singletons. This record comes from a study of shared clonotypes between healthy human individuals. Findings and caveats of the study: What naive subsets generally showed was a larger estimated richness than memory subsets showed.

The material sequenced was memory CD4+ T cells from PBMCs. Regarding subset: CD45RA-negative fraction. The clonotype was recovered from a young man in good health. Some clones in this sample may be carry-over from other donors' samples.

Written as DNA, the CDR3 is TGTGCCAGCAGTGATCGACAGACACAAGAGACCCAGTACTTC. Translated: CASSDRQTQETQYF. The V call is TRBV2, the J call TRBJ2-5; a weak D match, TRBD1 (5 bases). Germline lookup yields CDR1 SNHLY and CDR2 FYNNEI. The V and J ends lost 3 bases and 2 bases respectively, with 10 bases between them. CDR3 length: 14 residues.